This is a list of T cell receptor beta chains from one sample in a study of cytomegalovirus exposure and HLA in healthy donors. Only in-frame clones appear in the TCRdb table, and some are missing; sequencing was by immunoSEQ multiplex PCR. The table has around 130,000 clones, 82% seen once; the top ten hold roughly 1.1%. The sequenced sample consisted of PBMCs. All receptors derive from a boy between 10 and 17 years old in good health and CMV-seronegative. Both conserved end residues are part of each CDR3. A D gene is named only where the DNA matches it firmly. The size field is filled for only some rows; it gives once, few, many or a size class.

-	TRBV5-1	TRBJ2-5	-	TGCGCCAGCAGCCCCCGGACAGACCAAGAGACCCAGTACTTC	CASSPRTDQETQYF
TRBD2	TRBV6-6	TRBJ2-3	-	TGTGCCAGCAGTGGGGAGGGCCTTTCTTTAGATACGCAGTATTTT	CASSGEGLSLDTQYF
TRBD2	TRBV6-1	TRBJ2-1	-	TGTGCCAGCAGTGAACCTAGCGGGAGGTTGATTGAGCAGTTCTTC	CASSEPSGRLIEQFF
-	TRBV10-3	TRBJ2-3	-	TGTGCCATCAGTTTTGCAGAGGCAGATACGCAGTATTTT	CAISFAEADTQYF
-	TRBV10-3	TRBJ2-1	few	TGTGCCATCAGTGAGGTACCCGTAGGGAGCCGTTATCGAGGCAATGAGCAGTTCTTC	CAISEVPVGSRYRGNEQFF
-	TRBV7-9	TRBJ2-1	-	TGTGCCAGCAGCTTAGAATCACTTTACAATGAGCAGTTCTTC	CASSLESLYNEQFF
-	TRBV7-9	TRBJ2-1	-	TGTGCCAGCAGCCCCGCTGAGGGCGCAGCCCCCGGGGATGAGCAGTTCTTC	CASSPAEGAAPGDEQFF
-	TRBV4-3	TRBJ2-7	-	TGCGCCAGCAGCCAAGATTCAGCGGGCCTCTACGAGCAGTACTTC	CASSQDSAGLYEQYF
TRBD1	TRBV19	TRBJ1-1	-	TGTGCCAGTAGCTTGGGACAGGGGGTTGGGAACACTGAAGCTTTCTTT	CASSLGQGVGNTEAFF
TRBD2	TRBV5-4	TRBJ2-2	-	TGTGCCAGCGCAAGCGGGAGTAGGTTCACCGGGGAGCTGTTTTTT	CASASGSRFTGELFF
TRBD2	TRBV7-9	TRBJ2-1	-	TGTGCCAGCAGCTCTAGCGGGATCAAGAGTGAGCAGTTCTTC	CASSSSGIKSEQFF
TRBD1	TRBV5-1	TRBJ2-2	-	TGCGCCAGCAGCTCCGGGACAGGTTGGACCGGGGAGCTGTTTTTT	CASSSGTGWTGELFF
TRBD2	TRBV19	TRBJ2-3	few	TGTGCCAGCCGATCTAGCGGGAGAGGAGATACGCAGTATTTT	CASRSSGRGDTQYF
-	TRBV2	TRBJ1-2	-	TGTGCCAGCAGTGAAGAGGGCGGAGGATATGGCTACACCTTC	CASSEEGGGYGYTF
TRBD2	TRBV4-1	TRBJ2-7	-	TGCGCCAGCAGCCTGAGGGCTAGCGGGGCCTACGAGCAGTACTTC	CASSLRASGAYEQYF
-	TRBV7-9	TRBJ1-1	-	TGTGCCAGCAGCCCCCAGGGGAGACCGACTGAAGCTTTCTTT	CASSPQGRPTEAFF
-	TRBV9	TRBJ2-7	-	TGTGCCAGCAGCGTAGAACTGGGGGGCTACGAGCAGTACTTC	CASSVELGGYEQYF
-	TRBV5-1	TRBJ2-7	-	TGCGCCAGCAGCCCGGGACTTTCAGGGGAGCAGTACTTC	CASSPGLSGEQYF
TRBD2	TRBV7-2	TRBJ2-1	few	TGTGCCAGCAACCCGCGGGAGACCGGTAGCAATGAGCAGTTCTTC	CASNPRETGSNEQFF
TRBD2	TRBV5-1	TRBJ2-7	-	TGCGCCAGCAGCTTACAGCGGGAGACCTACGAGCAGTACTTC	CASSLQRETYEQYF
-	TRBV7-2	TRBJ2-7	-	TGTGCCAGCAGCCTTCATACCCAGGCCTACGAGCAGTACTTC	CASSLHTQAYEQYF
TRBD2	TRBV7-8	TRBJ2-3	-	TGTGCCAGCAGCTTGAGCGGGAGAGGGGCAGATACGCAGTATTTT	CASSLSGRGADTQYF